These T cell receptor beta chains were read from a single sample in a study of T cell clonotyping in hematopoietic cell transplantation. Generated by immunoSEQ multiplex PCR, the TCRdb table keeps only in-frame clones and is missing some. The data hold about 27,000 clones, with roughly 70% observed a single time. Here the sequenced sample was peripheral blood mononuclear cells, taken before stem cell transplant. These TCRs come from a man aged 50-60 years with myelodysplastic syndrome. Some clones in this sample may be carry-over from other donors' samples. Each CDR3 is given with its conserved first and last residue. D genes are given only for firm matches. Rows may omit the clone size; those that give it use once, few, many or a size class.

clone_size,j_call,d_call,v_call,cdr3_nt,cdr3_aa
NA,TRBJ2-1,NA,TRBV6-5,TGTGCCAGCAGTGACAGGTACAATGAGCAGTTCTTC,CASSDRYNEQFF
NA,TRBJ2-1,NA,TRBV5-1,TGCGCCAGCAGCTTGCAGGGGAAATACAATGAGCAGTTCTTC,CASSLQGKYNEQFF
few,TRBJ1-2,NA,TRBV6-1,TGTGCCAGCAGTGAGGGTTTTCACTATGGCTACACCTTC,CASSEGFHYGYTF
few,TRBJ1-5,NA,TRBV27,TGTGCCAGCAGTTTAAGTTTGCTCGGTAATCAGCCCCAGCATTTT,CASSLSLLGNQPQHF
NA,TRBJ2-1,TRBD2,TRBV4-1,TGCGCCAGCAGCTCTCCTGGGGGGCCCAAAGGGACTAGCGGGGGAGGTGAGCAGTTCTTC,CASSSPGGPKGTSGGGEQFF
NA,TRBJ1-2,NA,TRBV7-2,TGTGCCAGCAGCTTCACGGGCCAGAACTATGGCTACACCTTC,CASSFTGQNYGYTF
NA,TRBJ1-2,NA,TRBV30,TGTGCCTGGTGGTGGGGGGGGGACTATGGCTACACCTTC,CAWWWGGDYGYTF
NA,TRBJ2-5,NA,TRBV9,TGTGCCAGCAGCGGCGACGCGGCGGGAGAGACCCAGTACTTC,CASSGDAAGETQYF
few,TRBJ1-5,NA,TRBV6-5,TGTGCCAGCAGTTACGGGGGCAATCAGCCCCAGCATTTT,CASSYGGNQPQHF
NA,TRBJ1-5,NA,TRBV28,TGTGCCAGCATCGCTACGACAGGCTCCCAGCCCCAGCATTTT,CASIATTGSQPQHF
once,TRBJ2-4,NA,TRBV29-1,TGCAGCGTGGACAAGGAAAACATTCAGTACTTC,CSVDKENIQYF
NA,TRBJ2-7,TRBD1,TRBV9,TGTGCCAGCAGCGTAGCTGGGACAGGGGCCTACGAGCAGTACTTC,CASSVAGTGAYEQYF
NA,TRBJ1-5,NA,TRBV30,TGTGCCTGGAGTAGGCGGGTGGGTTCGGGCCAGCCCCAGCATTTT,CAWSRRVGSGQPQHF
few,TRBJ1-1,NA,TRBV11-2,TGTGCCAGCAGCCCCGAAGGTGGGGGGGAAGCTTTCTTT,CASSPEGGGEAFF
NA,TRBJ1-5,TRBD1,TRBV27,TGTGCCAGCAGTCCACTCGGTGGGGCAGGGGGTCAGCCCCAGCATTTT,CASSPLGGAGGQPQHF
once,TRBJ2-5,NA,TRBV19,TGTGCCAGTAGTATAGTAGCAGGGAGAGAGACCCAGTACTTC,CASSIVAGRETQYF
NA,TRBJ1-1,NA,TRBV19,TGTGCCAGTAGTATATCGGAGAACACTGAAGCTTTCTTT,CASSISENTEAFF
NA,TRBJ2-7,TRBD2,TRBV30,TGTGCCTGGAACTCCGGGACTAGTTTGCCCGAGCAGTACTTC,CAWNSGTSLPEQYF
NA,TRBJ2-7,NA,TRBV5-1,TGCGCCAGCAGCTTGGCTACCAGCTACGAGCAGTACTTC,CASSLATSYEQYF
few,TRBJ1-1,NA,TRBV6-1,TGTGCCAGCAGTACACAGGGTATTAGCACTGAAGCTTTCTTT,CASSTQGISTEAFF
NA,TRBJ1-2,NA,TRBV28,TGTGCCAGCACCTCCCCCGATGGACTGTTTTACTATGGCTACACCTTC,CASTSPDGLFYYGYTF
few,TRBJ1-2,NA,TRBV28,TGTGCCAGCAGTCCGGTCACAGGGAAGAAGTTGACGGGCTACACCTTC,CASSPVTGKKLTGYTF
NA,TRBJ2-2,NA,TRBV6-5,TGTGCCAGCAGTTCCCACAGGGTAGGCGGGGAGCTGTTTTTT,CASSSHRVGGELFF
NA,TRBJ2-7,NA,TRBV5-1,TGCGCCAGCAGCTTGTCAGTGTCCTACGAGCAGTACTTC,CASSLSVSYEQYF
NA,TRBJ2-7,NA,TRBV6-6,TGTGCCAGCAGGTCGGACAGTGACGAGCAGTACTTC,CASRSDSDEQYF
NA,TRBJ1-1,NA,TRBV6-1,TGTGCCAGCAGTGAATCCGGGAGCACTGAAGCTTTCTTT,CASSESGSTEAFF
NA,TRBJ1-5,NA,TRBV5-6,TGTGCCAGCAGCTTTGCAGGACATAGCAATCAGCCCCAGCATTTT,CASSFAGHSNQPQHF
NA,TRBJ1-3,NA,TRBV9,TGTGCCAGCAGCGAGATTCCGGGACTGCGGAGCTCTGGAAACACCATATATTTT,CASSEIPGLRSSGNTIYF
NA,TRBJ2-5,NA,TRBV5-1,TGCGCCAGCAGCCCAGGACAGTCTACAGAGACCCAGTACTTC,CASSPGQSTETQYF
NA,TRBJ2-5,NA,TRBV6-5,TGTGCCAGCAGCGGAGGCCAAGAGACCCAGTACTTC,CASSGGQETQYF
NA,TRBJ2-7,NA,TRBV6-6,TGTGCCAGCAGTTACTCCCCTGGCTCCTACGAGCAGTACTTC,CASSYSPGSYEQYF
NA,TRBJ2-7,NA,TRBV9,TGTGCCAGCAGCGTTAGCGGTGCAACCGCCTACGAGCAGTACTTC,CASSVSGATAYEQYF
NA,TRBJ1-1,NA,TRBV19,TGTGCCAGTAGACCGGGACTAGAGGACACTGAAGCTTTCTTT,CASRPGLEDTEAFF
few,TRBJ1-1,NA,TRBV11-1,TGTGCCAGCAGCAAAGTCCCCACGGTTAGGTTGACTGAAGCTTTCTTT,CASSKVPTVRLTEAFF
few,TRBJ1-5,NA,TRBV30,TGTGCCTGGAGTGTAAGCGGGGAGCCCCAGCATTTT,CAWSVSGEPQHF
NA,TRBJ2-7,TRBD1,TRBV7-6,TGTGCCAGCAGCCAGACGACAGGGGGCTACGAGCAGTACTTC,CASSQTTGGYEQYF
NA,TRBJ2-1,TRBD2,TRBV27,TGTGCCAGCAACCCGAGCGGGAGGGCCAATGAGCAGTTCTTC,CASNPSGRANEQFF
few,TRBJ2-7,NA,TRBV25-1,TGTGCCAGCGGAGGCTACGAGCAGTACTTC,CASGGYEQYF
NA,TRBJ1-2,NA,TRBV6-1,TGTGCCAGCAGTGAAGGAAGAGGGAACTATGGCTACACCTTC,CASSEGRGNYGYTF
NA,TRBJ2-7,NA,TRBV30,TGTGCCTGGAACCCCACAGGGAGTGAGCAGTACTTC,CAWNPTGSEQYF